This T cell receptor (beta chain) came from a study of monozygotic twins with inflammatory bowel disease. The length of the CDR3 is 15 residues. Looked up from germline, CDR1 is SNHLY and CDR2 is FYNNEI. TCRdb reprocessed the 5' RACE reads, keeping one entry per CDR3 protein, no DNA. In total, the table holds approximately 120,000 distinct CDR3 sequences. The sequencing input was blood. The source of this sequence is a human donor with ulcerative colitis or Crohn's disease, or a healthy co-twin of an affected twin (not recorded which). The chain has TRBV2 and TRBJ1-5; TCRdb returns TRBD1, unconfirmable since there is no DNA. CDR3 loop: CASSVQGANNQPQHF.